The clone carrying this T cell receptor (beta chain) was seen once. CDR3 length: 13 amino acids. The V and J ends lost 7 bases and 0 bases respectively, with 7 bases between them. Per germline, CDR1 LNHDA and CDR2 SQIVND (reference sequence). The data are from a study of T cell changes during pregnancy in multiple sclerosis. Clones were sequenced by immunoSEQ multiplex PCR, and TCRdb holds only the in-frame ones, with some missing. The sample includes fewer than 45,000 clones, around 90% of them seen just once. The origin of this receptor is a female donor with multiple sclerosis, enrolled in a pregnancy study. The chain employs TRBV19 and TRBJ1-5, with D uncertain. The sequencing used CD8+ T cells from peripheral blood mononuclear cells, collected in the third trimester of pregnancy. The CDR3 nucleotides are TGTGCCAGTACGGAGGTTAGCAATCAGCCCCAGCATTTT. Protein: CASTEVSNQPQHF.